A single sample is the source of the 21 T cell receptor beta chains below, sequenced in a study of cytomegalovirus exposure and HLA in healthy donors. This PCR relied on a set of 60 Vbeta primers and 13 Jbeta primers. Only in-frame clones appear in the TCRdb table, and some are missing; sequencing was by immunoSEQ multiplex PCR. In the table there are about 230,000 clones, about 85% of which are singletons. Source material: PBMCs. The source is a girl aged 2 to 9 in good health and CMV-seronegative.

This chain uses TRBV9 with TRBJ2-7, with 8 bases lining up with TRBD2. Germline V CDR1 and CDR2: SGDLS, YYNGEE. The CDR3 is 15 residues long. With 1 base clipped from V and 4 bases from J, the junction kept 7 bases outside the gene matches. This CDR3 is CASSVSTSGPYEQYF. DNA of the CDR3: TGTGCCAGCAGCGTATCTACTAGCGGACCTTACGAGCAGTACTTC.

The CDR3 region has the DNA TGCGCCAGCAGCCACGACCGTGGACTAGCGGGAATCTACGAGCAGTACTTC. It is translated as CASSHDRGLAGIYEQYF. V usage is TRBV4-1 and J usage is TRBJ2-7; 12 positions match TRBD2. Germline CDR1 is MGHRA and CDR2 is YSYEKL. V shed 3 bases, J shed 3 bases, and the junction held 9 bases outside the gene matches. This CDR3 contains 17 residues.

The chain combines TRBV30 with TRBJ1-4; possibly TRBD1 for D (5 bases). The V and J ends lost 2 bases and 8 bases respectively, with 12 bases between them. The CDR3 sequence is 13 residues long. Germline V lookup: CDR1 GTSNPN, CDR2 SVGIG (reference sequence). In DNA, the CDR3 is TGTGCCTGGAGTACCGGGGGTAGGGAAAAACTGTTTTTT. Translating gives CAWSTGGREKLFF.

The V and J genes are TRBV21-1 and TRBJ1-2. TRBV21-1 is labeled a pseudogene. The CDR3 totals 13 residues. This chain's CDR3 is CASSKGTPYGYTF. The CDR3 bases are TGTGCCAGCAGCAAGGGGACTCCTTATGGCTACACCTTC.

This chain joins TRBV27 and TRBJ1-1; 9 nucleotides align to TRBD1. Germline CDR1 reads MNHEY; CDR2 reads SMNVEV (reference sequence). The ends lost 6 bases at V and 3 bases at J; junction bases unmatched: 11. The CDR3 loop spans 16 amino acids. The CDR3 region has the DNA TGTGCCAGCAGCCCACGGACAGGGGTTACCTACACTGAAGCTTTCTTT. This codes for CASSPRTGVTYTEAFF.

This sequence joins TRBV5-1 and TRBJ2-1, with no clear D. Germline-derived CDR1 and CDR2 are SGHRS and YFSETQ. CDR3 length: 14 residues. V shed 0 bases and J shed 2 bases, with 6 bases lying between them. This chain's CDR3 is CASSLGATYNEQFF. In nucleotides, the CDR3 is TGCGCCAGCAGCTTGGGGGCCACCTACAATGAGCAGTTCTTC.

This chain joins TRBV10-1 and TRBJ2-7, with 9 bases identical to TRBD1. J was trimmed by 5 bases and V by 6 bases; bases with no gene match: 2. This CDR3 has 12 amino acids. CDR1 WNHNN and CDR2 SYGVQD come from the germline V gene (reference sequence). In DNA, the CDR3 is TGCGCCAGCAGGGGACAGGGCGACGAGCAGTACTTC. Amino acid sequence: CASRGQGDEQYF.

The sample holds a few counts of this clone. The CDR3 bases are TGTGCCAGCAGCTGGCAGGGCACTGAAGCTTTCTTT. Translation gives CASSWQGTEAFF. The chain uses TRBV5-6 and TRBJ1-1; TRBD1 might be the D (5 bases). Trimming left V 3 bases short and J 4 bases short, with 7 bases between. CDR1 and CDR2 from the germline V gene are SGHDT and YYEEEE. The CDR3 totals 12 residues.

CDR3: CSGRRDIKNTEAFF. CDR3 in DNA: TGCAGCGGCCGCCGGGACATCAAGAACACTGAAGCTTTCTTT. This sequence joins TRBV29-1 and TRBJ1-1, with TRBD1 as a possible D gene (6 bases). The germline V gene encodes CDR1 SQVTM and CDR2 ANQGSEA. CDR3 length: 14 amino acids. Trimming shortened V by 7 bases and J by 1 base, and 16 bases separated the two germline ends.

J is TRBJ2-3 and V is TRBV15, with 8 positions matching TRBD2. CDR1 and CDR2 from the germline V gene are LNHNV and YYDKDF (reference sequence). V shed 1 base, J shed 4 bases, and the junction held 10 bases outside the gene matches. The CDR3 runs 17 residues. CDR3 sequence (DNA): TGTGCCACCAGCAGAGTCCCCGGGGGGGCGAGACCAGATACGCAGTATTTT. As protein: CATSRVPGGARPDTQYF. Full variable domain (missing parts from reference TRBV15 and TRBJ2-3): DAMVIQNPRYQVTQFGKPVTLSCSQTLNHNVMYWYQQKSSQAPKLLFHYYDKDFNNEADTPDNFQSRRPNTSFCFLDIRSPGLGDTAMYLCATSRVPGGARPDTQYFGPGTRLTVL.

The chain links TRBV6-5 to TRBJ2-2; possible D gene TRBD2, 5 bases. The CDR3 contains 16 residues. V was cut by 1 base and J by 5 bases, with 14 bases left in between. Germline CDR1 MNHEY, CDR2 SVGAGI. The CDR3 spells CASSYFNKPGTGELFF. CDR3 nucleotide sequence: TGTGCCAGCAGTTACTTTAATAAACCGGGGACCGGGGAGCTGTTTTTT.

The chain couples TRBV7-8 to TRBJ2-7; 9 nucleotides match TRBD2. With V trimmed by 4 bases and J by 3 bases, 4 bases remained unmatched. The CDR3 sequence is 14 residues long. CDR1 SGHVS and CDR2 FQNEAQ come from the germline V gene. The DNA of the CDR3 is TGTGCCAGCAGCTCTAGCGGGACTTACTACGAGCAGTACTTC. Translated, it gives CASSSSGTYYEQYF.

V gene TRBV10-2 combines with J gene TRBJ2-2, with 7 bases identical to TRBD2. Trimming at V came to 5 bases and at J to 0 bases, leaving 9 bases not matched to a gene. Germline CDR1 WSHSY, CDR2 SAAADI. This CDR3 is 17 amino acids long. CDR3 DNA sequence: TGCGCCAGCAGTCCAACAAGACTAGCCGCGAACACCGGGGAGCTGTTTTTT. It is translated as CASSPTRLAANTGELFF.

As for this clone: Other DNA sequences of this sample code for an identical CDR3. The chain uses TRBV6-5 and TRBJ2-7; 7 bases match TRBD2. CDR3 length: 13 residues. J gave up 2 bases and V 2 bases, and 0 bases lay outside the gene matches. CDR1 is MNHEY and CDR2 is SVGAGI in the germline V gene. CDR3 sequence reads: CASSYGRAYEQYF. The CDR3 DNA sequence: TGTGCCAGCAGTTACGGGAGGGCCTACGAGCAGTACTTC.

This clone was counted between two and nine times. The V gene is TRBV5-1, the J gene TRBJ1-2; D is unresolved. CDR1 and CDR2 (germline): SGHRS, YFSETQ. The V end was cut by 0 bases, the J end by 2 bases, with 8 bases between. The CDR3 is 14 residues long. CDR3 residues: CASSLAETNYGYTF. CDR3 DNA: TGCGCCAGCAGCTTGGCGGAGACCAACTATGGCTACACCTTC.

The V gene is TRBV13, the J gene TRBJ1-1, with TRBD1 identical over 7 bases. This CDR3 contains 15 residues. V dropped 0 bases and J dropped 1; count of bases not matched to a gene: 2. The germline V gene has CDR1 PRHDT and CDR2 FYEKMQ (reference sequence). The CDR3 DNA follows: TGTGCCAGCAGCTTAGGACAGGGGTGGAACACTGAAGCTTTCTTT. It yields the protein CASSLGQGWNTEAFF.

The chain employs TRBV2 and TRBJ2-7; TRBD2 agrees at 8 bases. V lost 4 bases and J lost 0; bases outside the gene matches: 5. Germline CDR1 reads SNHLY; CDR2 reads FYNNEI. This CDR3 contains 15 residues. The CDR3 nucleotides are TGTGCCAGCAGTGTCTCCGGGACTAGCTCCTACGAGCAGTACTTC. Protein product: CASSVSGTSSYEQYF.

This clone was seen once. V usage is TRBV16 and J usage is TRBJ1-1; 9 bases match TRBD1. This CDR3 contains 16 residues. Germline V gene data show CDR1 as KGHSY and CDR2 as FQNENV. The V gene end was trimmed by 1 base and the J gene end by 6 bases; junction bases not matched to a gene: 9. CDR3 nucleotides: TGTGCCAGCAGCCAATTAACAGGACAGGGGAGTTCTGAAGCTTTCTTT. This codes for CASSQLTGQGSSEAFF.

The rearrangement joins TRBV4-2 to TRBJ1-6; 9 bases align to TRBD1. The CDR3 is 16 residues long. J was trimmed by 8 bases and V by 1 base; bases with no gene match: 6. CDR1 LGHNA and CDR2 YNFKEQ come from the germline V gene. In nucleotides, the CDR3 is TGTGCCAGCAGCCAAGCGGGGGGACAGGGCGATTCACCCCTCCACTTT. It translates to CASSQAGGQGDSPLHF.

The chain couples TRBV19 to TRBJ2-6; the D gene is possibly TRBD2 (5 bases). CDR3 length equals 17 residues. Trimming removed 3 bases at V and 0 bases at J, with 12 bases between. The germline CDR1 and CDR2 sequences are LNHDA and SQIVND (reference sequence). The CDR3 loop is CASSMRAGNSGANVLTF. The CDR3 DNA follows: TGTGCCAGTAGTATGCGGGCGGGTAACTCTGGGGCCAACGTCCTGACTTTC.

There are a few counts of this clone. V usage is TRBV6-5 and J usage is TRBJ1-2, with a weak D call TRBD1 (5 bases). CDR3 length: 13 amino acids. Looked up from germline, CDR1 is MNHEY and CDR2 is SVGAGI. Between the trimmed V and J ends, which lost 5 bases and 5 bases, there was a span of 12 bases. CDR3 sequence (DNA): TGTGCCAGCAGTGAAAAACAGGTTTATGGCTACACCTTC. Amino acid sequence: CASSEKQVYGYTF.